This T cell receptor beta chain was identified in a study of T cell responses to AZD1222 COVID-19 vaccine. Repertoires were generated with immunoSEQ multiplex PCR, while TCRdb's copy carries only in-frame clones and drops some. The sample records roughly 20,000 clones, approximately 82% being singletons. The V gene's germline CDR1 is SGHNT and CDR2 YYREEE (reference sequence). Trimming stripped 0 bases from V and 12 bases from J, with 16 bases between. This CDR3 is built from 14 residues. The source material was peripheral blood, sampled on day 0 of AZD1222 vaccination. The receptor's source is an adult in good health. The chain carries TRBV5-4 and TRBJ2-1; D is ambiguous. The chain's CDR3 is CASSLEAGEVGQFF. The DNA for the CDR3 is TGTGCCAGCAGCTTGGAAGCCGGCGAGGTTGGGCAGTTCTTC.